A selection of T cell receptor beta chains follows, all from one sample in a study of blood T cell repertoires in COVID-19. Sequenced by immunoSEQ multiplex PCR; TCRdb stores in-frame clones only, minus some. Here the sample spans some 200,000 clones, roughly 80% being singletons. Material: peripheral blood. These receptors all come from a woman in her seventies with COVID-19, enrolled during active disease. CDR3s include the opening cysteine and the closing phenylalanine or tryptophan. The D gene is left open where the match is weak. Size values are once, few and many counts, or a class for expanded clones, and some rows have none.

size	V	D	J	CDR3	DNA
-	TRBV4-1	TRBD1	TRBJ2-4	CASYRGIRKNIQYF	TGCGCCAGCTACAGGGGAATCCGCAAAAACATTCAGTACTTC
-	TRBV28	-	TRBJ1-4	CASSSRMEASEKLFF	TGTGCCAGCAGTTCTCGGATGGAGGCGAGTGAAAAACTGTTTTTT
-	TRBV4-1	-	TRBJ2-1	CASSQDASRSSYNEQFF	TGCGCCAGCAGCCAAGATGCCTCAAGGAGCTCCTACAATGAGCAGTTCTTC
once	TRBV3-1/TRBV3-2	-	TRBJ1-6	CASSQFGSGNNSPLHF	-
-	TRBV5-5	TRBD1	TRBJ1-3	CASSWTGWDTDTIYF	TGTGCCAGCAGCTGGACAGGTTGGGACACGGACACCATATATTTT
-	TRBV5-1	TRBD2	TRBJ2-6	CASSLGGLAGGPGANVLTF	TGCGCCAGCAGCTTGGGAGGACTAGCGGGGGGCCCTGGGGCCAACGTCCTGACTTTC
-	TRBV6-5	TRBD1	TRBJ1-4	CASSYSRGVFEKLFF	TGTGCCAGCAGTTACTCCAGGGGGGTCTTTGAAAAACTGTTTTTT
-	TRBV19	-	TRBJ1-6	CASSIQIHTSPLHF	TGTGCCAGTAGTATTCAGATCCATACGTCACCCCTCCACTTT
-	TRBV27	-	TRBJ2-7	CASSPLRRDEQYF	TGTGCCAGCAGCCCATTAAGGCGGGACGAGCAGTACTTC
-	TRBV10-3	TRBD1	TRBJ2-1	CAISESGTGGFNEQFF	TGTGCCATCAGTGAGTCTGGGACAGGGGGGTTTAATGAGCAGTTCTTC
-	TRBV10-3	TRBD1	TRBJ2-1	CAISPGQGRGNEQFF	TGTGCCATCAGTCCCGGACAGGGAAGGGGGAATGAGCAGTTCTTC
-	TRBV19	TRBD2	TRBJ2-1	CASSVLAGGGGYNEQFF	TGTGCCAGTAGCGTACTAGCGGGAGGGGGAGGGTACAATGAGCAGTTCTTC
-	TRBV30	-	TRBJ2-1	CAWNALSRGGGYNEQFF	TGTGCCTGGAACGCGCTCTCGAGGGGGGGCGGGTACAATGAGCAGTTCTTC
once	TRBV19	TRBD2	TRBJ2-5	CATQASGLAEETQYF	TGTGCCACCCAAGCTTCGGGACTAGCAGAAGAGACCCAGTACTTC
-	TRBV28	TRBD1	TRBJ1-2	CASSFGGTGYGYTF	TGTGCCAGCAGTTTTGGCGGGACAGGGTATGGCTACACCTTC
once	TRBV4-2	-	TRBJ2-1	CASSQLGEKDNEQFF	TGTGCCAGCAGCCAACTCGGGGAAAAAGACAATGAGCAGTTCTTC
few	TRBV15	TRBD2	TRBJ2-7	CATSRRLAGVDEQYF	TGTGCCACCAGCAGAAGACTAGCGGGAGTTGACGAGCAGTACTTC
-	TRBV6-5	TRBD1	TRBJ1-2	CASSRQGVGDGYTF	TGTGCCAGCAGTAGACAGGGTGTCGGGGATGGCTACACCTTC
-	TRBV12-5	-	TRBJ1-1	CASGSGLMNTEAFF	TGTGCTAGTGGTTCCGGTCTAATGAACACTGAAGCTTTCTTT
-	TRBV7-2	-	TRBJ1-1	CASSSQMNTEAFF	TGTGCCAGCAGCTCCCAGATGAACACTGAAGCTTTCTTT
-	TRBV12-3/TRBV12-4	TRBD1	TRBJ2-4	CASSPGTENIQYF	TGTGCCAGCAGTCCGGGGACAGAAAACATTCAGTACTTC
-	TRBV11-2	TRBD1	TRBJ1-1	CASSSPDRASKAFF	TGTGCCAGCAGTTCCCCGGACAGGGCATCCAAAGCTTTCTTT
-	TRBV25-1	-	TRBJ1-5	CASSKGLQPQHF	TGTGCCAGCAGTAAGGGACTCCAGCCCCAGCATTTT
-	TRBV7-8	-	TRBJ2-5	CASSLAGGETQYF	TGTGCCAGCAGCTTAGCCGGAGGCGAGACCCAGTACTTC
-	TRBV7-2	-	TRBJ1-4	CASSLNTGFGEKLFF	TGTGCCAGCAGCTTGAATACAGGTTTTGGTGAAAAACTGTTTTTT
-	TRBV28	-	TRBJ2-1	CASSLTSGNEQFF	TGTGCCAGCAGTTTGACATCAGGGAATGAGCAGTTCTTC
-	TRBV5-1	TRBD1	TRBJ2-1	CASSMAGRGSNEQFF	TGCGCCAGCAGCATGGCTGGCAGGGGGTCGAATGAGCAGTTCTTC
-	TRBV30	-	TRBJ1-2	CVTAGNYGYTF	TGTGTCACGGCGGGCAACTATGGCTACACCTTC
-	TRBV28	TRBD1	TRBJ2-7	CASSLWGRGLYEQYF	TGTGCCAGCAGTTTATGGGGCAGGGGGCTCTACGAGCAGTACTTC
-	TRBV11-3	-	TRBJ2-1	CASSLEGHEQFF	TGTGCCAGCAGCTTAGAGGGGCATGAGCAGTTCTTC
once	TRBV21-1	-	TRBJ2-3	CASSKERATGTSGGAQDTQYF	TGTGCCAGCAGCAAAGAAAGAGCGACCGGGACTAGCGGGGGTGCCCAAGATACGCAGTATTTT
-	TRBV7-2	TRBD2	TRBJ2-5	CASSSSGLQETQYF	TGTGCCAGCAGCTCTAGCGGGTTGCAAGAGACCCAGTACTTC
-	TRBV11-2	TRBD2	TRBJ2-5	CASSFGLAGYQETQYF	TGTGCCAGCAGCTTCGGGCTAGCGGGATACCAAGAGACCCAGTACTTC
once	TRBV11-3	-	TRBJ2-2	CASSLKMGGNTGELFF	TGTGCCAGCAGCTTAAAAATGGGGGGAAACACCGGGGAGCTGTTTTTT
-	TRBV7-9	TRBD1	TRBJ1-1	CASSLQTGITEAFF	TGTGCCAGCAGCTTACAGACAGGGATTACTGAAGCTTTCTTT
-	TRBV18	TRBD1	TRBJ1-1	CASSPQGANTEAFF	TGTGCCAGCTCACCGCAGGGGGCAAACACTGAAGCTTTCTTT
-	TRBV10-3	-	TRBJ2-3	CAISASGSSTDTQYF	TGTGCCATCAGTGCGAGCGGGTCTAGCACAGATACGCAGTATTTT
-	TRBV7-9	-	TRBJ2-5	CASSLGVGYESLTQYF	TGTGCCAGCAGCTTAGGGGTGGGCTACGAGTCACTGACCCAGTACTTC
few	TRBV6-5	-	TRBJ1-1	CASSYSEILNTEAFF	TGTGCCAGCAGTTACTCGGAGATCCTGAACACTGAAGCTTTCTTT
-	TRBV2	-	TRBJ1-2	CASSVAGNGYTF	TGTGCCAGCAGTGTTGCAGGGAATGGCTACACCTTC
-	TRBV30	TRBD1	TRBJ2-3	CAWSVSAGGKTDTQYF	TGTGCCTGGAGTGTTTCGGCAGGGGGCAAAACAGATACGCAGTATTTT
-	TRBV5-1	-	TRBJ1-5	CASSWGENSNQPQHF	TGCGCCAGCAGCTGGGGGGAGAATAGCAATCAGCCCCAGCATTTT
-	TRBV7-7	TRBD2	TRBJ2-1	CASSPGTSKRSEQFF	TGTGCTAGCAGCCCCGGGACTAGCAAACGGAGTGAGCAGTTCTTC
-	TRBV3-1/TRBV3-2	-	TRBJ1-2	CASSQEGLGYTF	TGTGCCAGCAGCCAAGAGGGGCTTGGCTACACCTTC
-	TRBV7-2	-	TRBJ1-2	CASTGGYSNYGYTF	TGTGCCAGCACGGGGGGATATTCTAACTATGGCTACACCTTC
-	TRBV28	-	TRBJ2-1	CASSLVRNEQFF	TGTGCCAGCAGTTTAGTCAGAAATGAGCAGTTCTTC
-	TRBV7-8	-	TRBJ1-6	CASSLGWQGSSYNSPLHF	TGTGCCAGCAGCTTAGGCTGGCAGGGAAGCTCCTATAATTCACCCCTCCACTTT
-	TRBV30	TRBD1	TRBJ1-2	CAWRGPGQGTGYTF	TGTGCCTGGAGGGGACCGGGACAGGGGACTGGCTACACCTTC
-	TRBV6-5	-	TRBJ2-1	CASSYGQREFF	TGTGCCAGCAGTTACGGTCAAAGAGAGTTCTTC
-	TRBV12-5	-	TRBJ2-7	CASGLVLRVIYEQYF	TGTGCTAGTGGTTTGGTACTCAGGGTTATCTACGAGCAGTACTTC
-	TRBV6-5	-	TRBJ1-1	CASSYSFNTEAFF	TGTGCCAGCAGTTACTCCTTTAACACTGAAGCTTTCTTT
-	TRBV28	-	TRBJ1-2	CASSGGQFVNYGYTF	TGTGCCAGCAGTGGGGGCCAGTTCGTTAACTATGGCTACACCTTC
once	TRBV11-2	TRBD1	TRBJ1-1	CASSPWDRPEAFF	TGTGCCAGCAGCCCCTGGGACAGACCTGAAGCTTTCTTT
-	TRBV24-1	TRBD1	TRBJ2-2	CATSGGQGVTGELFF	TGTGCCACCAGTGGGGGACAGGGTGTCACCGGGGAGCTGTTTTTT
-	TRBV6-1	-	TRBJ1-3	CASSEVPGKADTIYF	TGTGCCAGCAGTGAAGTCCCGGGGAAGGCAGACACCATATATTTT